Listed below are T cell receptor beta chains from one sample, sequenced in a study of blood T cell repertoires in COVID-19. Clones were read by immunoSEQ multiplex PCR, and TCRdb kept only the in-frame ones, dropping some. The sample has 140,000 or so clones; over 80% are singletons. Sequences were obtained from peripheral blood. These TCRs come from a woman aged 50 to 60 with acute or convalescent COVID-19. CDR3s include the opening cysteine and the closing phenylalanine or tryptophan. Each record gives: D gene, J gene, V gene, clone size, CDR3 DNA, CDR3 protein. A D gene is named only where the DNA matches it firmly. Size is omitted from some rows. Given values are once, few, many or a class for expanded clones.

d_call: TRBD2; j_call: TRBJ2-5; v_call: TRBV6-5; clone_size: .; cdr3_nt: TGTGCCAGCACACTAAGGACTAGCGGGAGAGAGACCCAGTACTTC; cdr3_aa: CASTLRTSGRETQYF
d_call: TRBD1; j_call: TRBJ1-2; v_call: TRBV9; clone_size: .; cdr3_nt: TGTGCCAGCAGCGCGGGGACAGGGCCTGGCTACACCTTC; cdr3_aa: CASSAGTGPGYTF
d_call: TRBD2; j_call: TRBJ2-7; v_call: TRBV19; clone_size: .; cdr3_nt: TGTGCCAGTAGTCCCGGACTAGCGGGGTACGAGCAGTACTTC; cdr3_aa: CASSPGLAGYEQYF
d_call: .; j_call: TRBJ1-1; v_call: TRBV29-1; clone_size: .; cdr3_nt: TGCAGCGTTACTTTGGGAGGAAGAGGTTTTACTGAAGCTTTCTTT; cdr3_aa: CSVTLGGRGFTEAFF
d_call: TRBD1; j_call: TRBJ1-1; v_call: TRBV10-3; clone_size: .; cdr3_nt: TGTGCCATCAGGGGACAGCTCGGGTGGGCTGAAGCTTTCTTT; cdr3_aa: CAIRGQLGWAEAFF
d_call: .; j_call: TRBJ2-2; v_call: TRBV9; clone_size: .; cdr3_nt: TGTGCCAGCAGCATTGGGACTGCCGGGGAGCTGTTTTTT; cdr3_aa: CASSIGTAGELFF
d_call: TRBD2; j_call: TRBJ2-5; v_call: TRBV19; clone_size: .; cdr3_nt: TGTGCCAGTAGTTTATCCGCGGGGGTGGAGACCCAGTACTTC; cdr3_aa: CASSLSAGVETQYF
d_call: .; j_call: TRBJ2-1; v_call: TRBV11-2; clone_size: .; cdr3_nt: TGTGCCAGCAGCTTAGCGGGCCAGGGTGAGTTCTTC; cdr3_aa: CASSLAGQGEFF
d_call: TRBD1; j_call: TRBJ1-1; v_call: TRBV5-6; clone_size: .; cdr3_nt: TGTGCCAGCAGCTTGGGGACAGGGGGCACTGAAGCTTTCTTT; cdr3_aa: CASSLGTGGTEAFF
d_call: .; j_call: TRBJ2-1; v_call: TRBV2; clone_size: once; cdr3_nt: TGTGCCAGCTGGATTGACGAGACAGGCTACAATGAGCAGTTCTTC; cdr3_aa: CASWIDETGYNEQFF